Listed below are T cell receptor beta chains from one sample, sequenced in a study of cytomegalovirus exposure and HLA in healthy donors. This table comes from immunoSEQ multiplex PCR, and its TCRdb copy is limited to in-frame clones, with some not included. The table records about 120,000 clones, 65% to 80% of them present only once. Material: PBMCs. Receptor source: a woman between 35 and 50 years old in good health and CMV-seropositive. Both conserved end residues are part of each CDR3. The D gene is left open where the match is weak. The size field is filled for only some rows; it gives once, few, many or a size class.

D,V,J,size,DNA,CDR3
.,TRBV7-2,TRBJ1-1,.,TGTGCCAGCAGCTTCTCCGACAGGACCACTGAAGCTTTCTTT,CASSFSDRTTEAFF
TRBD1,TRBV10-3,TRBJ1-1,.,TGTGCCATCCAGGGGGTGAACACTGAAGCTTTCTTT,CAIQGVNTEAFF
.,TRBV7-2,TRBJ2-3,.,TGTGCCAGCAGCTTAGCGGGAGTAGATACGCAGTATTTT,CASSLAGVDTQYF
.,TRBV29-1,TRBJ1-2,.,TGCAGCGTTGAGGACAGTCTAGATCATGGCTACACCTTC,CSVEDSLDHGYTF
.,TRBV5-4,TRBJ2-7,.,TGTGCCAGCAGCTTGGGCCCAGGAAGGCGGGGTACCTACGAGCAGTACTTC,CASSLGPGRRGTYEQYF
.,TRBV6-5,TRBJ1-2,.,TGTGCCAGCAGGGGAGAAAGAGGGTTTGGCTACACCTTC,CASRGERGFGYTF
.,TRBV14,TRBJ1-2,.,TGTGCCAGCAGCCAAGAGAGACAGACCCTTAACTATGGCTACACCTTC,CASSQERQTLNYGYTF
TRBD2,TRBV19,TRBJ2-5,.,TGTGCCAGTAGTACGCCTAGCGGGGAAGAGACCCAGTACTTC,CASSTPSGEETQYF
.,TRBV18,TRBJ1-1,.,TGTGCCAGCTCACCACCGGGCGGGGTCACTGAAGCTTTCTTT,CASSPPGGVTEAFF
.,TRBV4-2,TRBJ2-1,.,TGTGCCAGCAGCCAAGATAAACTTGGGACTTACAATGAGCAGTTCTTC,CASSQDKLGTYNEQFF
.,TRBV15,TRBJ1-5,.,TGTGCCACCAGCAGAGATCTCGGTCAGCCCCAGCATTTT,CATSRDLGQPQHF
TRBD2,TRBV30,TRBJ2-6,.,TGTGCCTGGGCTGGGGGAGGGTCTGGGGCCAACGTCCTGACTTTC,CAWAGGGSGANVLTF
TRBD1,TRBV10-3,TRBJ1-1,.,TGTGCCATCAGTGATGACAGGGGTGCTTTCTTT,CAISDDRGAFF
TRBD1,TRBV6-5,TRBJ2-7,.,TGTGCCAGCAGTCCGGCCGGGACAGCCTCCTACGAGCAGTACTTC,CASSPAGTASYEQYF
TRBD1,TRBV9,TRBJ2-3,.,TGTGCCAGCAGCGCCGGACAGGGCTTCTCGACAGATACGCAGTATTTT,CASSAGQGFSTDTQYF
.,TRBV9,TRBJ2-1,.,TGTGCCAGCAGCCGACAGCTAGTCAATGAGCAGTTCTTC,CASSRQLVNEQFF
TRBD2,TRBV4-2,TRBJ2-3,.,TGTGCCAGCAGCCCCTGGACTAGCGGGAGAGTTAGAAGCACAGATACGCAGTATTTT,CASSPWTSGRVRSTDTQYF
.,TRBV7-9,TRBJ1-1,.,TGTGCCAGCAGCTTAGTAGGACAGAAGAACACTGAAGCTTTCTTT,CASSLVGQKNTEAFF
.,TRBV2,TRBJ1-4,.,TGTGCCAGCGCCCAGGGGAGAGAAAAACTGTTTTTT,CASAQGREKLFF
TRBD2,TRBV19,TRBJ2-5,.,TGTGCCAGTAAGACCGGAAGCGGGAGAAATCGGGAGACCCAGTACTTC,CASKTGSGRNRETQYF
TRBD2,TRBV13,TRBJ2-7,.,TGTGCCACTCTGGAGAGCGGGAGGTTCTCCTACGAGCAGTACTTC,CATLESGRFSYEQYF
.,TRBV4-2,TRBJ2-3,few,TGTGCCAGCAGCCCGACAGGGACTAGCACAGATACGCAGTATTTT,CASSPTGTSTDTQYF
TRBD1,TRBV18,TRBJ2-7,.,TGTGCCAGCTCCGCAGCCGACAGGGGTCCCTACGAGCAGTACTTC,CASSAADRGPYEQYF
TRBD2,TRBV11-2,TRBJ2-5,.,TGTGCCAGCAGCCACGAGACTAGCGGGGGGAGAGAGACCCAGTACTTC,CASSHETSGGRETQYF
.,TRBV2,TRBJ2-2,.,TGTGCCAGCAGGGGGGACATGGCGAACACCGGGGAGCTGTTTTTT,CASRGDMANTGELFF
.,TRBV6-5,TRBJ2-7,.,TGTGCCAGCAGTTACCTCGGCGGTTCCTACGAGCAGTACTTC,CASSYLGGSYEQYF
TRBD2,TRBV9,TRBJ2-1,.,TGTGCCAGCGCCGGGACTAGCGGACACAATGAGCAGTTCTTC,CASAGTSGHNEQFF
TRBD2,TRBV7-2,TRBJ2-5,.,TGTGCCAGCAGCTTAGCGGGACTAGCGGAAGAGACCCAGTACTTC,CASSLAGLAEETQYF
.,TRBV18,TRBJ2-7,.,TGTGCCAGCTCACCACTATCAGGCTCCTACGAGCAGTACTTC,CASSPLSGSYEQYF
.,TRBV4-2,TRBJ2-5,.,TGTGCCAGCAGCCAAAAGCCTAGCTCTAGTCGAGAGACCCAGCACTTC,CASSQKPSSSRETQHF
TRBD2,TRBV6-5,TRBJ2-1,.,TGTGCCAGCAGTTACTCGTGGACTAGCGGGAATGAGCAGTTCTTC,CASSYSWTSGNEQFF
TRBD2,TRBV2,TRBJ2-7,.,TGTGCCAGCAGTGATCCTAGCGGGAGTCTCTACGAGCAGTACTTC,CASSDPSGSLYEQYF
.,TRBV20-1,TRBJ2-1,.,TGCAGTGCTAGTGCGGGAAACCCGCAGTTCTTC,CSASAGNPQFF
.,TRBV27,TRBJ1-1,.,TGCGCCAGCAGTCCTTTGGACAGGAACACTGAAGCTTTCTTT,CASSPLDRNTEAFF
TRBD1,TRBV5-1,TRBJ1-5,.,TGCGCCAGCAGCTGGGGCCGGACAGGGGGTTCTCAGCCCCAGCATTTT,CASSWGRTGGSQPQHF
.,TRBV21-1,TRBJ1-1,.,TGTGCCAGCAGCAAGGGGTCGGGACAGATGAACACTGAAGCTTTCTTT,CASSKGSGQMNTEAFF
TRBD2,TRBV5-4,TRBJ2-7,once,TGTGCCAGCAGCTCCGGACTAGCGGGGGCTAAAAGCTCCTACGAGCAGTACTTC,CASSSGLAGAKSSYEQYF
.,TRBV12-2,TRBJ2-2,.,TGTGCAAGTCGCCCCTATAGGCCGGGACAGGGGAGGACCGGGGAGCTGTTTTTT,CASRPYRPGQGRTGELFF
TRBD1,TRBV7-9,TRBJ1-1,.,TGTGCCAGCAGCCCCGGACAGGGGTACACTGAAGCTTTCTTT,CASSPGQGYTEAFF
.,TRBV18,TRBJ2-7,.,TGTGCCAGCTCACCAATAGGGGATTACGAGCAGTACTTC,CASSPIGDYEQYF
TRBD2,TRBV5-4,TRBJ2-7,.,TGTGCCAGCAGCTTGGGGAAACTAGCGGGGAGGCAGGGGGGCTCCTACGAGCAGTACTTC,CASSLGKLAGRQGGSYEQYF
.,TRBV4-2,TRBJ2-1,.,TGTGCCAGCAGCCAACCGGGAGACCCCTACAATGAGCAGTTCTTC,CASSQPGDPYNEQFF
TRBD1,TRBV13,TRBJ2-2,.,TGTGCCAGCAGCTTAGGCCCCCAGGGGGCGGCCACCGGGGAGCTGTTTTTT,CASSLGPQGAATGELFF
.,TRBV7-2,TRBJ1-1,.,TGTGCCAGCAGCCTAAATGGGGGGTGGGACACTGAAGCTTTCTTT,CASSLNGGWDTEAFF
.,TRBV6-6,TRBJ2-5,.,TGTGCCAGCACTCCCGGAGGAGGGGTCGGAGAGACCCAGTACTTC,CASTPGGGVGETQYF
.,TRBV20-1,TRBJ1-2,.,TGCAGTGCTAGAGCGCAGTATGGCTACACCTTC,CSARAQYGYTF
TRBD1,TRBV5-1,TRBJ1-5,.,TGCGCCAGCAGCTTGGGGGACAGGGTGGGTCAGCCCCAGCATTTT,CASSLGDRVGQPQHF
.,TRBV18,TRBJ2-5,once,TGTGCCAGCTCACCCCTTTCAGGGCAAGGAGAGACCCAGTACTTC,CASSPLSGQGETQYF
.,TRBV7-8,TRBJ1-2,.,TGTGCCAGCAGCGCGCGCAGGTTATCCGATGGCTACACCTTC,CASSARRLSDGYTF
TRBD2,TRBV4-2,TRBJ2-5,.,TGTGCCAGCAGCCAAGAAGGCGGGGGGGCCCGAGAGACCCAGTACTTC,CASSQEGGGARETQYF
TRBD2,TRBV4-2,TRBJ2-2,.,TGTGCCAGCAGCCAAGGGGGTAGCGGGACTGGATTCACCGGGGAGCTGTTTTTT,CASSQGGSGTGFTGELFF
.,TRBV11-2,TRBJ1-1,few,TGTGCCAGCAGCTTAGATATATCAGTGAACACTGAAGCTTTCTTT,CASSLDISVNTEAFF
TRBD2,TRBV6-5,TRBJ2-1,.,TGTGCCAGCAGTTACCCGGGACTAGGGGCCAATGAGCAGTTCTTC,CASSYPGLGANEQFF
.,TRBV5-1,TRBJ1-2,.,TGCGCCAGCAGCTTGGCGGGGGGGGAGTACTATGGCTACACCTTC,CASSLAGGEYYGYTF